This is a list of T cell receptor beta chains from one sample in a study of T cell repertoires in cytomegalovirus infection. No antigen has been identified for these receptors. TCRdb reprocessed the reads via MiXCR and lists one record per CDR3 protein. The sample consists of roughly 340,000 distinct CDR3 sequences, 25% to 35% of them appearing once. The sample here was cultured PBMCs, taken from culture after CMV antigen stimulation. The receptors come from a human donor in good health (CMV status not recorded). Some clones in this sample may be carry-over from other donors' samples. CDR3s include the opening cysteine and the closing phenylalanine or tryptophan. D genes are given only for firm matches. The size field is filled for only some rows; it gives once, few, many or a size class.

j_gene	len	d_gene	v_gene	abundance	CDR3aa	CDR3nt
TRBJ1-1	11	TRBD1	TRBV11-2	NA	CASSRTGGAFF	TGTGCCAGCAGCCGGACAGGGGGAGCTTTCTTT
TRBJ2-6	18	TRBD2	TRBV5-6	few	CASSLEVSGGSGANVLTF	TGTGCCAGCAGCTTGGAGGTTAGCGGGGGCTCTGGGGCCAACGTCCTGACTTTC
TRBJ1-1	15	NA	TRBV6-5	NA	CASSGDRTMNTEAFF	TGTGCCAGCAGCGGGGACCGCACCATGAACACTGAAGCTTTCTTT
TRBJ1-1	13	TRBD1	TRBV4-1	once	CASSQDEGAEAFF	TGCGCCAGCAGCCAAGATGAGGGGGCCGAAGCTTTCTTT
TRBJ1-1	12	NA	TRBV28	NA	CASNQNRAEAFF	TGTGCCAGCAACCAGAACAGGGCCGAAGCTTTCTTT
TRBJ2-7	13	TRBD1	TRBV7-3	NA	CASSQTTGDEQYF	TGTGCCAGCAGCCAGACGACAGGGGACGAGCAGTACTTC
TRBJ1-2	18	TRBD1	TRBV9	few	CASSQTTGKLFGDYGYTF	TGTGCCAGCAGCCAAACGACAGGGAAATTGTTCGGCGACTATGGCTACACCTTC
TRBJ1-1	15	NA	TRBV19	NA	CASSIAGRGNTEAFF	TGTGCCAGTAGTATAGCAGGCAGGGGGAACACTGAAGCTTTCTTT
TRBJ2-1	14	TRBD2	TRBV10-3	NA	CAISETSGDNEQFF	TGTGCCATCAGTGAGACTAGCGGAGACAATGAGCAGTTCTTC
TRBJ1-5	16	TRBD1	TRBV7-8	few	CASSYRGQGDYQPQHF	TGTGCCAGCAGCTATCGTGGACAGGGTGATTATCAGCCCCAGCATTTT
TRBJ2-7	12	NA	TRBV12-3/TRBV12-4	NA	CASSLSLNEQYF	TGTGCCAGCAGTTTATCTCTTAACGAGCAGTACTTC
TRBJ2-1	17	TRBD2	TRBV7-2	NA	CASCISGRLAGYNEQFF	TGTGCCAGCTGCATCTCCGGGCGACTAGCGGGGTACAATGAGCAGTTCTTC
TRBJ1-2	14	NA	TRBV5-6	NA	CASSFKQGYYGYTF	TGTGCCAGCAGCTTCAAACAGGGATACTATGGCTACACCTTC
TRBJ2-3	16	TRBD2	TRBV6-1	NA	CASSEVGTRQTDTQYF	TGTGCCAGCAGTGAAGTAGGGACTAGGCAAACAGATACGCAGTATTTT
TRBJ1-1	12	NA	TRBV6-2/TRBV6-3	NA	CASSYSGSIAFF	TGTGCCAGCAGTTACTCGGGGTCGATAGCTTTCTTT
TRBJ1-5	13	NA	TRBV20-1	NA	CSNARGADQPQHF	TGCAGTAACGCTAGGGGGGCAGATCAGCCCCAGCATTTT
TRBJ1-6	17	TRBD1	TRBV6-5	NA	CASSSQTGGTYNSPLHF	TGTGCCAGCAGCTCCCAGACAGGGGGTACATATAATTCACCCCTCCACTTT
TRBJ2-1	16	NA	TRBV19	NA	CASSIIPAGAYNEQFF	TGTGCCAGTAGTATAATCCCGGCAGGTGCCTACAATGAGCAGTTCTTC
TRBJ1-2	11	NA	TRBV7-9	NA	CASSSDTASTF	TGTGCCAGCAGCTCAGATACTGCTTCCACCTTC
TRBJ1-2	13	NA	TRBV7-2	many	CASSLDRAGGYTF	TGTGCCAGCAGCTTAGACAGGGCAGGCGGCTACACCTTC
TRBJ1-2	14	TRBD1	TRBV20-1	NA	CSAGPGTGGEGYTF	TGCAGTGCTGGTCCCGGGACAGGGGGCGAAGGCTACACCTTC
TRBJ2-7	13	TRBD1	TRBV6-1	NA	CASRWTGRGEQYF	TGTGCCAGCAGGTGGACAGGGCGAGGAGAGCAGTACTTC
TRBJ2-1	16	NA	TRBV4-1	many	CASSQDRTGSYNEQFF	TGCGCCAGCAGCCAAGATCGCACGGGCTCCTACAATGAGCAGTTCTTC
TRBJ2-1	12	NA	TRBV7-2	many	CASSLDNNEQFF	TGTGCCAGCAGCTTAGATAACAATGAGCAGTTCTTC
TRBJ1-1	15	NA	TRBV12-3/TRBV12-4	many	CASSSDGTRNTEAFF	TGTGCCAGCAGTTCCGACGGGACACGGAACACTGAAGCTTTCTTT
TRBJ1-5	15	NA	TRBV4-1	few	CASSLYQTGNQPQHF	TGCGCCAGCAGCCTTTATCAGACCGGCAATCAGCCCCAGCATTTT
TRBJ2-2	15	NA	TRBV27	NA	CASSPRWGNTGELFF	TGTGCCAGCAGTCCCCGCTGGGGGAACACCGGGGAGCTGTTTTTT
TRBJ1-2	12	NA	TRBV12-5	NA	CASGNSNYGYTF	TGTGCTAGTGGAAACAGTAACTATGGCTACACCTTC
TRBJ2-1	17	TRBD1	TRBV11-3	few	CASSPRTGPISYNEQFF	TGTGCCAGCAGCCCTAGGACAGGACCTATTTCCTACAATGAGCAGTTCTTC
TRBJ1-4	15	TRBD1	TRBV12-3/TRBV12-4	NA	CASSSGDRGKEKLFF	TGTGCCAGCAGTTCAGGAGACAGGGGGAAAGAAAAACTGTTTTTT
TRBJ2-7	13	NA	TRBV11-2	NA	CASSSQRLNEQYF	TGTGCCAGCAGCTCCCAAAGGTTAAACGAGCAGTACTTC
TRBJ1-1	15	TRBD1	TRBV6-8	few	CASSYRGLLNTEAFF	TGTGCCAGCAGTTACAGGGGGCTATTGAACACTGAAGCTTTCTTT
TRBJ1-2	14	NA	TRBV6-8	NA	CASTPDRASYGYTF	TGTGCCAGCACCCCAGACCGAGCGTCCTATGGCTACACCTTC
TRBJ2-6	15	NA	TRBV19	once	CASSMGYSGVNVLTF	TGTGCCAGTAGTATGGGATACTCTGGGGTCAACGTCCTGACTTTC
TRBJ2-1	12	NA	TRBV12-5	NA	CASGSGGYEQFF	TGTGCTAGTGGTTCCGGAGGTTATGAGCAGTTCTTC
TRBJ2-3	14	TRBD2	TRBV7-6	many	CASSAAGEADTQYF	TGTGCCAGCAGCGCAGCGGGAGAGGCAGATACGCAGTATTTT
TRBJ1-1	11	NA	TRBV19	NA	CASSGGTSAFF	TGTGCCAGTAGTGGGGGGACATCGGCTTTCTTT
TRBJ2-2	16	NA	TRBV19	NA	CATRKRTGTDTGELFF	TGTGCCACTCGAAAACGGACCGGGACGGACACCGGGGAGCTGTTTTTT
TRBJ1-6	15	NA	TRBV5-4	NA	CASSSLGQAGSPLHF	TGTGCCAGCAGCTCTCTGGGGCAGGCGGGTTCACCCCTCCACTTT
TRBJ2-5	18	NA	TRBV15	NA	CATSRDTALARSGETQYF	TGTGCCACCAGCAGAGATACGGCCCTAGCGCGCTCGGGGGAGACCCAGTACTTC
TRBJ2-3	14	NA	TRBV7-3	NA	CASSFGRVADTQYF	TGTGCCAGCAGCTTTGGGCGAGTCGCAGATACGCAGTATTTT
TRBJ2-7	16	TRBD2	TRBV20-1	NA	CSARSGLAGVTYEQYF	TGCAGTGCTAGATCCGGCCTAGCGGGAGTAACCTACGAGCAGTACTTC